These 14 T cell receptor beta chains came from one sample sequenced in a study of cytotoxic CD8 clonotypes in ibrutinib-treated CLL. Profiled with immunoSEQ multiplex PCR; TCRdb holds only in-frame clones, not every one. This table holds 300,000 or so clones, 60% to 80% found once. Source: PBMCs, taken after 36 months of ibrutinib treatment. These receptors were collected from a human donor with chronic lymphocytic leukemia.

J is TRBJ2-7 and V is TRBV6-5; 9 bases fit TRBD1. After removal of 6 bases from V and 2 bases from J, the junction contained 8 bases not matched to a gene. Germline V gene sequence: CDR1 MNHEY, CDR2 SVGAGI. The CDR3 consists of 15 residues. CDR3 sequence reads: CASSRMTGGAYEQYF. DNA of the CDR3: TGTGCCAGCAGCCGGATGACAGGGGGGGCCTACGAGCAGTACTTC.

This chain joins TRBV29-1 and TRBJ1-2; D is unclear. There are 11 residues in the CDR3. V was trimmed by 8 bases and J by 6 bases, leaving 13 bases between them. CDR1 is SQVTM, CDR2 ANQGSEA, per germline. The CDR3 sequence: CSLQERDGYTF. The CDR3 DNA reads TGCAGCCTGCAGGAGCGCGATGGCTACACCTTC. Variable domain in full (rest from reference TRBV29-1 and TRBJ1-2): SAVISQKPSRDICQRGTSLTIQCQVDSQVTMMFWYRQQPGQSLTLIATANQGSEATYESGFVIDKFPISRPNLTFSTLTVSNMSPEDSSIYLCSLQERDGYTFGSGTRLTVV.

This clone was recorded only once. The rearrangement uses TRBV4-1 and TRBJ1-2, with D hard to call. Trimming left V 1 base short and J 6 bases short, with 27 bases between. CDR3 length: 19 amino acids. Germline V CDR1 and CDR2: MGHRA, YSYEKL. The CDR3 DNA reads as TGCGCCAGCAGCCAAGTCGGTTACGCCGAATTGGGAGGTTTTGATGGCTACACCTTC. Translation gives CASSQVGYAELGGFDGYTF.

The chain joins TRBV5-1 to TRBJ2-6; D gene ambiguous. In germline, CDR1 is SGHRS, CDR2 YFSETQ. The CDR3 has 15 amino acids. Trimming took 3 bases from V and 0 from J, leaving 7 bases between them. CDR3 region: CASSWASSGANVLTF. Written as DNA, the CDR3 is TGCGCCAGCAGCTGGGCCTCCTCTGGGGCCAACGTCCTGACTTTC.

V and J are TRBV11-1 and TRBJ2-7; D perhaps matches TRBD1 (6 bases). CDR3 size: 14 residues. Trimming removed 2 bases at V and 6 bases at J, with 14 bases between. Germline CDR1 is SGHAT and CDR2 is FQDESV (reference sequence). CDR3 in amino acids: CASSLKGDFREQYF. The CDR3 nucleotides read TGTGCCAGCAGCTTAAAGGGGGATTTCCGCGAGCAGTACTTC. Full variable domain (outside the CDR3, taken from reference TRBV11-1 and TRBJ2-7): EAEVAQSPRYKITEKSQAVAFWCDPISGHATLYWYRQILGQGPELLVQFQDESVVDDSQLPKDRFSAERLKGVDSTLKIQPAELGDSAMYLCASSLKGDFREQYFGPGTRLTVT.

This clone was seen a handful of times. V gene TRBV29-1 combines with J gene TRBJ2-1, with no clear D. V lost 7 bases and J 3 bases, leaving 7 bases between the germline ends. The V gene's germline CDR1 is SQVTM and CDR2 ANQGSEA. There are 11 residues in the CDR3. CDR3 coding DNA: TGCAGCGCCCTCTACTACAATGAGCAGTTCTTC. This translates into CSALYYNEQFF.

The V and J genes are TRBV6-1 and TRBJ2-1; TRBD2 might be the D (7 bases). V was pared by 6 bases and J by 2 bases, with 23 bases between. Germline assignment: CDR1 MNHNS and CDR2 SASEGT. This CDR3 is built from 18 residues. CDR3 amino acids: CASRENGGPHRPYNEQFF. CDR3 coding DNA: TGTGCCAGCAGGGAAAACGGGGGGCCCCACCGACCCTACAATGAGCAGTTCTTC.

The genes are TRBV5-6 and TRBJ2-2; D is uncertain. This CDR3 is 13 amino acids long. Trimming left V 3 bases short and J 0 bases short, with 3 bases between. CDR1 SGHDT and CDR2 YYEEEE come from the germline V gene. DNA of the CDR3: TGTGCCAGCAGCTCCTCGAACACCGGGGAGCTGTTTTTT. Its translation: CASSSSNTGELFF.

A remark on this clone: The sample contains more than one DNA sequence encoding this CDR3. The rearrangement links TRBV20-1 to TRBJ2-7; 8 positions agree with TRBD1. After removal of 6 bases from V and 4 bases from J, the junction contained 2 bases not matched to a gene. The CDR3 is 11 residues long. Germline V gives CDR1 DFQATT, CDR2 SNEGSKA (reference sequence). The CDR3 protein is CSARTGYEQYF. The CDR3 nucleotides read TGCAGTGCCAGGACAGGGTACGAGCAGTACTTC.

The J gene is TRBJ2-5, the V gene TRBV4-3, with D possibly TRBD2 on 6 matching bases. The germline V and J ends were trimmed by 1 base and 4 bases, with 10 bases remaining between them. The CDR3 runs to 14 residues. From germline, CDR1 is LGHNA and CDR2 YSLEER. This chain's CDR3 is CASSQGGGLETQYF. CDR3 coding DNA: TGCGCCAGCAGCCAAGGGGGAGGTCTAGAGACCCAGTACTTC.

The CDR3 DNA reads as TGTGCCAGCAGCTTGACACCTAGCACAGATACGCAGTATTTT. Encoded protein: CASSLTPSTDTQYF. V gene TRBV5-6 combines with J gene TRBJ2-3; D is ambiguous. CDR1 SGHDT and CDR2 YYEEEE come from the germline V gene. This CDR3 has 14 residues. Between the trimmed V and J ends, which lost 1 base and 0 bases, there was a span of 6 bases.

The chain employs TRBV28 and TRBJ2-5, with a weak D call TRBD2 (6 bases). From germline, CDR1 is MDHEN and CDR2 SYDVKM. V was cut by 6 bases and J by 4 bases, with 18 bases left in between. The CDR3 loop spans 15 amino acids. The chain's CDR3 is CASSSRGNPIETQYF. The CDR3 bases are TGTGCCAGCAGCAGCCGGGGGAACCCCATAGAGACCCAGTACTTC.

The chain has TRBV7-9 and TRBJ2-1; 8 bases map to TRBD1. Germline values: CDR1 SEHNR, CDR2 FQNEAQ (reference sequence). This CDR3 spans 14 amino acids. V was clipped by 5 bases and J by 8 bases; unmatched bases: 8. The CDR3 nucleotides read TGTGCCAGCAGCCGACAGGGGACGGGGGATGAGCAGTTCTTC. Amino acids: CASSRQGTGDEQFF.

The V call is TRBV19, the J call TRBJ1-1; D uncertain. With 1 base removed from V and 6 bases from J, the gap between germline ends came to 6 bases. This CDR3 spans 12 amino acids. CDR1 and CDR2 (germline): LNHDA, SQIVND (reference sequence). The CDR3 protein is CASSIAGAEAFF. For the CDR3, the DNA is TGTGCCAGTAGTATAGCCGGGGCTGAAGCTTTCTTT.